One and the same sample provided the 29 T cell receptor beta chains below, sequenced in a study of control samples from healthy donors and cancer patients. Sequenced by immunoSEQ multiplex PCR; TCRdb stores in-frame clones only, minus some. The sample holds about 38,000 clones, around 83% seen once. Sequenced input: PBMCs. Receptor source: a woman in her sixties with lung cancer.

The chain employs TRBV7-9 and TRBJ1-4, with a weak D call TRBD1 (6 bases). Germline V gene sequence: CDR1 SEHNR, CDR2 FQNEAQ (reference sequence). CDR3 length: 14 residues. The V and J ends lost 5 bases and 4 bases respectively, with 11 bases between them. The CDR3 spells CASSAGHSNEKLFF. The CDR3 nucleotides are TGTGCCAGCAGCGCGGGACATAGTAATGAAAAACTGTTTTTT.

The V gene is TRBV5-1, the J gene TRBJ2-7, with 7 bases fitting TRBD2. The germline gives CDR1 SGHRS, CDR2 YFSETQ. The length of the CDR3 is 14 residues. Trimming removed 0 bases from V and 5 bases from J; junction bases left unmatched: 5. The CDR3 reads CASSLAGGTHEQYF. Here the CDR3 DNA reads TGCGCCAGCAGCTTGGCGGGGGGTACCCACGAGCAGTACTTC.

The chain carries TRBV7-9 and TRBJ1-5, with a tentative D call TRBD1 (6 bases). The CDR3 is 14 residues long. Trimming stripped 5 bases from V and 3 bases from J, with 11 bases between. In germline, CDR1 is SEHNR, CDR2 FQNEAQ (reference sequence). The DNA for the CDR3 is TGTGCCAGCAGCCTGACAGGTGACAATCAGCCCCAGCATTTT. It is translated as CASSLTGDNQPQHF.

The chain couples TRBV3-1 (or the pseudogene TRBV3-2) to TRBJ1-6; D gene ambiguous. Trimming took off 2 bases at V and 5 bases at J, with 19 bases between the two ends. This CDR3 has 18 residues. CDR1 and CDR2 (germline): LGHDT, YNNKEL (reference sequence). The CDR3 DNA is TGTGCCAGCAGCCAATCATATATGGGTGGGATGCATAATTCACCCCTCCACTTT. It translates to CASSQSYMGGMHNSPLHF.

The chain is built from TRBV20-1 and TRBJ1-2; D may be TRBD1 (5 bases). This CDR3 has 11 residues. Germline values: CDR1 DFQATT, CDR2 SNEGSKA (reference sequence). V shed 4 bases and J shed 7 bases, with 10 bases lying between them. CDR3 amino acids: CSATGDRGYTF. In DNA, the CDR3 is TGCAGTGCTACCGGGGACCGTGGCTACACCTTC.

The chain couples TRBV9 to TRBJ2-7; D call uncertain. The CDR3 spans 15 residues. Germline assignment: CDR1 SGDLS and CDR2 YYNGEE. V was clipped by 4 bases and J by 5 bases, with 19 bases between them. CDR3: CASSPSWSGRNEQYF. As DNA, the CDR3 is TGTGCCAGCAGCCCTTCCTGGTCGGGCCGGAACGAGCAGTACTTC.

The rearrangement joins TRBV7-2 to TRBJ2-5; TRBD1 agrees at 9 bases. Trimming cost V 5 bases and J 5 bases; bases outside gene matches: 6. Per the germline V gene, CDR1 is SGHTA and CDR2 is FQGNSA. CDR3 length equals 14 residues. The CDR3 is CASSTGQGGETQYF. In DNA form, the CDR3 reads TGTGCCAGCAGCACGGGACAGGGAGGCGAGACCCAGTACTTC.

This clone was seen a handful of times. At one boundary the junction diverges from the germline segment, which might be a read error. Different DNA sequences within this sample yield the same CDR3. The V call is TRBV9, the J call TRBJ2-1, with a weak D call TRBD2 (7 bases). The CDR3 has 15 amino acids. Germline V gene lookup returns CDR1 SGDLS and CDR2 YYNGEE. The CDR3 DNA reads as TGCGCCACCAGCGGAGGGGGGGGCTCCTACAATGAGCAGTTCTTC. This gives the protein CATSGGGGSYNEQFF. The full variable domain, with the rest looked up from reference TRBV9 and TRBJ2-1, is DSGVTQTPKHLITATGQRVTLRCSPRSGDLSVYWYQQSLDQGLQFLIQYYNGEERAKGNILERFSAQQFPDLHSELNLSSLELGDSALYFCATSGGGGSYNEQFFGPGTRLTVL.

CDR3 DNA: TGTGCCAGCAAGGGACAGGGAAAAGAGACCCAGTACTTC. Translation: CASKGQGKETQYF. The chain carries TRBV5-5 and TRBJ2-5, with TRBD1 identical over 9 bases. In germline, CDR1 is SGHKS, CDR2 YYEKEE (reference sequence). This CDR3 spans 13 amino acids. V shed 6 bases, J shed 3 bases, and the junction held 3 bases outside the gene matches.

This sequence joins TRBV7-6 and TRBJ2-2, with 7 positions matching TRBD2. This CDR3 is 17 amino acids long. CDR1 and CDR2 from the germline V gene are SGHVS and FNYEAQ. Unmatched junction bases numbered 10, after V lost 4 bases and J lost 2 bases. DNA for the CDR3: TGTGCCAGCAGCTCCCGAAGCGGGAACTTAAACACCGGGGAGCTGTTTTTT. It yields the protein CASSSRSGNLNTGELFF.

This chain joins TRBV6-6 and TRBJ2-3; D is possibly TRBD1 or TRBD2 (5 bases each). Germline loops: CDR1 MNHNY, CDR2 SVGAGI (reference sequence). This CDR3 has 13 residues. Trimming pared 8 bases from V and 5 bases from J, leaving 14 bases between. CDR3 amino acids: CASGGVLRDTQYF. The CDR3 region has the DNA TGTGCCAGCGGGGGTGTCCTCAGAGATACGCAGTATTTT.

J is TRBJ2-3 and V is TRBV11-3, with D perhaps TRBD1 or TRBD2 (5 bases each). CDR1 is SGHNT, CDR2 YENEEA, per germline. The V end was cut by 1 base, the J end by 2 bases, with 10 bases between. The CDR3 is 15 amino acids. The CDR3 sequence is CASSLGQGPTDTQYF. CDR3 bases: TGTGCCAGCAGCTTAGGGCAGGGACCCACAGATACGCAGTATTTT.

The genes are TRBV3-1 (or the pseudogene TRBV3-2) and TRBJ2-2; D gene unclear. This CDR3 has 13 amino acids. The V gene lost 2 bases and the J gene lost 0 bases, with 1 base spanning the gap. CDR1 LGHDT and CDR2 YNNKEL come from the germline V gene (reference sequence). DNA for the CDR3: TGTGCCAGCAGCCAAACGAACACCGGGGAGCTGTTTTTT. As protein: CASSQTNTGELFF.

The genes are TRBV14 and TRBJ2-5; D unresolved. Germline V CDR1 and CDR2: SGHDN, FVKESK. The V end was cut by 5 bases, the J end by 6 bases, with 7 bases between. The CDR3 has 11 amino acids. CDR3 sequence: CASSGMKTQYF. In DNA, the CDR3 is TGTGCCAGCAGCGGTATGAAGACCCAGTACTTC.

This rearrangement joins TRBV7-3 to TRBJ1-6, with 8 bases fitting TRBD1. V was pared by 4 bases and J by 10 bases, with 6 bases of the junction left unmatched. CDR3 length: 14 amino acids. Germline lookup yields CDR1 SGHTA and CDR2 FQGTGA. Here the CDR3 reads CASSSGQGGSPLHF. The CDR3 DNA reads TGTGCCAGCAGCTCCGGACAGGGAGGCTCACCCCTCCACTTT.

The rearrangement uses TRBV7-9 and TRBJ2-7, with 8 bases identical to TRBD1. Germline CDR1 SEHNR, CDR2 FQNEAQ (reference sequence). The CDR3 contains 15 residues. Trimming removed 5 bases from V and 2 bases from J; junction bases left unmatched: 8. CDR3 amino acids: CASSLDRDRPYEQYF. The CDR3 DNA reads as TGTGCCAGCAGCCTGGACAGGGACCGACCCTACGAGCAGTACTTC.

The chain uses TRBV7-8 and TRBJ2-6; 7 positions agree with TRBD1. The CDR3 consists of 16 residues. Trimming took 5 bases from V and 4 from J; bases not matched to a gene: 8. CDR1 is SGHVS, CDR2 FQNEAQ, per germline. This CDR3 reads CASSLAGGTGANVLTF. DNA for the CDR3: TGTGCCAGCAGCCTCGCAGGGGGTACCGGGGCCAACGTCCTGACTTTC. Drawing the rest from reference TRBV7-8 and TRBJ2-6, the complete variable domain is GAGVSQSPRYKVAKRGQDVALRCDPISGHVSLFWYQQALGQGPEFLTYFQNEAQLDKSGLPSDRFFAERPEGSVSTLKIQRTQQEDSAVYLCASSLAGGTGANVLTFGAGSRLTVL.

CDR3 coding DNA: TGTGCCAGCAGTTACAACCCCGGGGCTGAAGCTTTCTTT. It specifies CASSYNPGAEAFF. The chain joins TRBV6-2 or TRBV6-3 to TRBJ1-1; D is ambiguous. CDR1 and CDR2 (germline): MNHEY, SVGEGT. V lost 2 bases, J lost 6 bases, and 10 bases lay in between. The CDR3 runs to 13 residues.

This clone was seen just once. The chain recombines TRBV29-1 with TRBJ1-2, with a tentative D call TRBD1 (6 bases). The CDR3 has 17 amino acids. Trimming stripped 4 bases from V and 6 bases from J, with 27 bases between. Germline-derived CDR1 and CDR2 are SQVTM and ANQGSEA. CDR3 residues: CSVVRIPELRQEDGYTF. In DNA, the CDR3 is TGCAGCGTTGTCCGCATCCCGGAACTCCGACAGGAGGATGGCTACACCTTC. Filled out from reference TRBV29-1 and TRBJ1-2, the complete variable domain reads SAVISQKPSRDICQRGTSLTIQCQVDSQVTMMFWYRQQPGQSLTLIATANQGSEATYESGFVIDKFPISRPNLTFSTLTVSNMSPEDSSIYLCSVVRIPELRQEDGYTFGSGTRLTVV.

A word on this clone: A read error may produce the germline difference seen at one junction end. The chain combines TRBV2 with TRBJ1-5, with D uncertain. Germline assignment: CDR1 SNHLY and CDR2 FYNNEI. This CDR3 contains 14 residues. The CDR3 loop is CTSSGPQRNQPQHF. CDR3 bases: TGTACCAGCAGCGGGCCACAGCGGAATCAGCCCCAGCATTTT. Based on the CDR3 plus reference TRBV2 and TRBJ1-5, the full variable domain is EPEVTQTPSHQVTQMGQEVILRCVPISNHLYFYWYRQILGQKVEFLVSFYNNEISEKSEIFDDQFSVERPDGSNFTLKIRSTKLEDSAMYFCTSSGPQRNQPQHFGDGTRLSIL.

V and J are TRBV28 and TRBJ2-7, with 12 bases that match TRBD2. Germline V lookup: CDR1 MDHEN, CDR2 SYDVKM. The CDR3 has 14 amino acids. The V gene end was trimmed by 8 bases and the J gene end by 4 bases; junction bases not matched to a gene: 6. CDR3: CASHPSGRDYEQYF. CDR3 sequence (DNA): TGTGCCAGCCATCCTAGCGGGAGGGATTACGAGCAGTACTTC.

V and J are TRBV7-6 and TRBJ2-7; possibly TRBD1 for D (5 bases). This CDR3 has 13 amino acids. Germline values: CDR1 SGHVS, CDR2 FNYEAQ. V was trimmed by 4 bases and J by 6 bases, leaving 13 bases between them. The CDR3 DNA follows: TGTGCCAGCAGCTACGGGTCAGGGCGCGAGCAGTACTTC. Residues: CASSYGSGREQYF.

The chain couples TRBV9 to TRBJ2-3, with 12 bases that match TRBD2. The CDR3 is 17 residues long. CDR1 SGDLS and CDR2 YYNGEE come from the germline V gene. V lost 4 bases, J lost 1 base, and 7 bases stayed unmatched. CDR3 in amino acids: CASSPRTSGTGTDTQYF. CDR3 in DNA: TGTGCCAGCAGCCCCCGGACTAGCGGGACCGGCACAGATACGCAGTATTTT. The variable domain in full, with the rest retrieved from reference TRBV9 and TRBJ2-3, is DSGVTQTPKHLITATGQRVTLRCSPRSGDLSVYWYQQSLDQGLQFLIQYYNGEERAKGNILERFSAQQFPDLHSELNLSSLELGDSALYFCASSPRTSGTGTDTQYFGPGTRLTVL.

This rearrangement joins TRBV9 to TRBJ1-2; D is uncertain. This CDR3 contains 14 residues. Per the germline V gene, CDR1 is SGDLS and CDR2 is YYNGEE. The V end lost 0 bases, the J end lost 3 bases, and 9 bases lay between the germline ends. The CDR3 reads CASSVVGAHYGYTF. In DNA, the CDR3 is TGTGCCAGCAGCGTAGTCGGAGCCCACTATGGCTACACCTTC.

This clone was recorded once. The chain combines TRBV24-1 with TRBJ1-5, with D hard to call. Germline V gene lookup returns CDR1 KGHDR and CDR2 SFDVKD. V lost 5 bases and J 5 bases, leaving 12 bases between the germline ends. The CDR3 has 14 amino acids. CDR3 protein: CATSGGEVDQPQHF. The CDR3 DNA reads TGTGCCACCAGTGGTGGTGAGGTTGATCAGCCCCAGCATTTT.

The chain couples TRBV11-2 to TRBJ2-1; maybe TRBD2 (6 bases). This CDR3 has 15 amino acids. Between the trimmed V and J ends, which lost 3 bases and 0 bases, there was a span of 9 bases. Germline V CDR1 and CDR2: SGHAT, FQNNGV. The DNA for the CDR3 is TGTGCCAGCAGCTTTACCGGGAGCTCCTACAATGAGCAGTTCTTC. It yields the protein CASSFTGSSYNEQFF.

The chain has TRBV2 and TRBJ2-2; D gene unclear. CDR1 is SNHLY, CDR2 FYNNEI, per germline. The CDR3 totals 13 residues. V gave up 5 bases and J gave up 5 bases, with 9 bases separating them. This CDR3 is CASSLDGTGELFF. CDR3 bases: TGTGCCAGCAGTCTAGACGGGACCGGGGAGCTGTTTTTT.

In nucleotides, the CDR3 is TGTGCCAGCAGTTTCAGGGGGCCTGGAAACACCATATATTTT. Translation: CASSFRGPGNTIYF. The chain joins TRBV27 to TRBJ1-3, with TRBD1 identical over 8 bases. V lost 3 bases to trimming and J lost 2 bases; unmatched junction nucleotides: 0. CDR3 size: 14 residues. Germline V gives CDR1 MNHEY, CDR2 SMNVEV (reference sequence).

This rearrangement joins TRBV28 to TRBJ1-2, with D tentatively TRBD1 (6 bases). V lost 2 bases and J lost 2, with 9 bases in between. Germline lookup yields CDR1 MDHEN and CDR2 SYDVKM. The CDR3 is 14 residues long. Here the CDR3 reads CASSLGGANYGYTF. CDR3 DNA: TGTGCCAGCAGTTTAGGGGGCGCGAACTATGGCTACACCTTC.